These 23 T cell receptor beta chains were all obtained from the same sample, sequenced in a study of blood T cell repertoires in COVID-19. Profiled with immunoSEQ multiplex PCR; TCRdb holds only in-frame clones, not every one. The sample shows approximately 300,000 clones, approximately 88% of them seen only once. Sequenced material: PBMCs or T cells enriched from blood (not recorded which). These receptors were taken from a man aged 55 to 70 who had recovered from COVID-19.

The chain joins TRBV28 to TRBJ2-7, with 12 bases identical to TRBD1. Germline CDR1 and CDR2: MDHEN and SYDVKM. There are 17 residues in the CDR3. With V trimmed by 3 bases and J by 1 base, 7 bases remained unmatched. CDR3 sequence (DNA): TGTGCCAGCAGTTTCTCCGGGACAGGGGGCCCGTCCTACGAGCAGTACTTC. This sequence encodes CASSFSGTGGPSYEQYF.

The CDR3 spells CASSLALGQGAAFF. In DNA, the CDR3 is TGCGCCAGCAGCTTGGCTTTGGGACAGGGTGCGGCTTTCTTT. The V call is TRBV5-1, the J call TRBJ1-1, with 9 bases matching TRBD1. Germline lookup yields CDR1 SGHRS and CDR2 YFSETQ. With 0 bases clipped from V and 11 bases from J, the junction kept 8 bases outside the gene matches. The CDR3 spans 14 residues.

This chain's CDR3 is CASSVDRGPGPDTQYF. CDR3 DNA sequence: TGTGCCAGCAGCGTAGACAGGGGGCCGGGCCCAGATACGCAGTATTTT. The rearrangement joins TRBV21-1 to TRBJ2-3; TRBD1, the table's D call, lacks a check against the DNA. TRBV21-1 is listed as a pseudogene. This CDR3 has 16 amino acids.

V and J are TRBV30 and TRBJ2-5; 8 bases match TRBD1. J lost 1 base, V lost 2 bases, and 6 bases had no gene match. Per the germline V gene, CDR1 is GTSNPN and CDR2 is SVGIG (reference sequence). CDR3 length: 15 amino acids. The CDR3 protein is CAWSPLTGVQETQYF. DNA of the CDR3: TGTGCCTGGAGTCCCCTGACAGGGGTCCAAGAGACCCAGTACTTC.

The V and J genes are TRBV3-1 (or the pseudogene TRBV3-2) and TRBJ1-2; 10 bases are shared with TRBD1. The CDR3 sequence is 15 residues long. The ends lost 4 bases at V and 5 bases at J; junction bases unmatched: 7. CDR1 and CDR2 (germline): LGHDT, YNNKEL (reference sequence). The CDR3 sequence: CASSLKDRGPYGYTF. In DNA, the CDR3 is TGTGCCAGCAGCCTAAAAGACAGGGGGCCTTATGGCTACACCTTC.

The chain has TRBV10-3 and TRBJ1-1; weak D call: TRBD1 (5 bases). Between the trimmed V and J ends, which lost 6 bases and 2 bases, there was a span of 13 bases. The CDR3 totals 14 residues. In germline, CDR1 is ENHRY, CDR2 SYGVKD. CDR3: CAIRPVGGNTEAFF. CDR3 DNA sequence: TGTGCCATCAGGCCCGTGGGGGGAAACACTGAAGCTTTCTTT.

In this sample, this clone turned up once. This chain connects TRBV2 to TRBJ1-4; 12 positions agree with TRBD1. CDR3 length: 18 amino acids. The J segment lost 7 bases and the V segment lost 6 bases, leaving 15 bases of the junction unmatched. Germline values: CDR1 SNHLY, CDR2 FYNNEI. In nucleotides, the CDR3 is TGTGCCAGCAGCCGGGACAGGGGGCGCCTAGGGTCGGGTGAAAAACTGTTTTTT. This gives the protein CASSRDRGRLGSGEKLFF.

The chain recombines TRBV30 with TRBJ1-2, with D possibly TRBD1 on 6 matching bases. With 2 bases removed from V and 3 bases from J, the gap between germline ends came to 16 bases. CDR3 length: 15 residues. From germline, CDR1 is GTSNPN and CDR2 SVGIG (reference sequence). In DNA, the CDR3 is TGTGCCTGGAGTATTTGGGGGGGCGCGGACTATGGCTACACCTTC. Translation: CAWSIWGGADYGYTF.

The chain joins TRBV5-1 to TRBJ2-4; TRBD2 matches at 12 bases. The junction had 7 bases not matched to a gene; V was cut back by 1 base and J by 8 bases. The germline gives CDR1 SGHRS, CDR2 YFSETQ. This CDR3 region has 16 residues. CDR3 in DNA: TGCGCCAGCAGCTTGTTGCTAGCGGGGGGGAGTGACATTCAGTACTTC. As protein: CASSLLLAGGSDIQYF.

The chain couples TRBV19 to TRBJ2-1, with a possible D match to TRBD2 (5 bases). The CDR3 has 15 amino acids. The germline V gene encodes CDR1 LNHDA and CDR2 SQIVND (reference sequence). Trimming took off 4 bases at V and 10 bases at J, with 20 bases between the two ends. The CDR3 protein is CASSTNPASSGEQFF. CDR3 bases: TGTGCCAGTAGTACAAACCCCGCTAGCTCCGGGGAGCAGTTCTTC.

This clone was detected only once. This chain links TRBV29-1 with TRBJ2-1, with D tentatively TRBD2 (6 bases). Germline loops: CDR1 SQVTM, CDR2 ANQGSEA. The CDR3 runs to 13 residues. V was shortened by 5 bases and J by 3 bases, with 11 bases between the two germline ends. Here the CDR3 reads CSVSGGIYNEQFF. The CDR3 DNA follows: TGCAGCGTTAGCGGCGGGATCTACAATGAGCAGTTCTTC.

The chain links TRBV4-1 to TRBJ1-1; no reliable D call. CDR3 length: 14 residues. Trimming left V 0 bases short and J 1 base short, with 6 bases between. Germline assignment: CDR1 MGHRA and CDR2 YSYEKL. The CDR3 loop reads CASSQDRRNTEAFF. The DNA of the CDR3 is TGCGCCAGCAGCCAAGACCGCAGGAACACTGAAGCTTTCTTT.

The chain uses TRBV10-1 and TRBJ2-7; no definite D call. V lost 0 bases to trimming and J lost 4 bases, with 7 bases between them. The CDR3 consists of 13 residues. The germline CDR1 and CDR2 sequences are WNHNN and SYGVQD (reference sequence). CDR3 region: CASSESNGYEQYF. The DNA for the CDR3 is TGCGCCAGCAGTGAGTCGAACGGGTACGAGCAGTACTTC.

DNA for the CDR3: TGTGCCAGCAGCGTATCCGTTGGTGCCGGTGAGCAGTTCTTC. Protein: CASSVSVGAGEQFF. The chain links TRBV9 to TRBJ2-1, with unresolved D. CDR1 is SGDLS, CDR2 YYNGEE, per germline. Trimming took 1 base from V and 9 from J, leaving 14 bases between them. The CDR3 is 14 residues long.

The chain links TRBV14 to TRBJ1-6; 8 nucleotides agree with TRBD1. V was pared by 4 bases and J by 7 bases, with 3 bases of the junction left unmatched. This CDR3 is 14 amino acids long. The germline V gene encodes CDR1 SGHDN and CDR2 FVKESK. CDR3 DNA sequence: TGTGCCAGCAGCCGTCAGGGGGCAAATTCACCCCTCCACTTT. Amino acids: CASSRQGANSPLHF. Filled out from reference TRBV14 and TRBJ1-6, the complete variable domain reads EAGVTQFPSHSVIEKGQTVTLRCDPISGHDNLYWYRRVMGKEIKFLLHFVKESKQDESGMPNNRFLAERTGGTYSTLKVQPAELEDSGVYFCASSRQGANSPLHFGNGTRLTVT.

J is TRBJ1-5 and V is TRBV2; D remains ambiguous. V lost 8 bases and J lost 4, with 12 bases in between. The CDR3 is 13 residues long. Germline CDR1 and CDR2: SNHLY and FYNNEI. CDR3 coding DNA: TGTGCCAGCTCCAGTCGGGGTAATCAGCCCCAGCATTTT. This sequence encodes CASSSRGNQPQHF.

The chain couples TRBV27 to TRBJ2-3; D gene unclear. CDR1 is MNHEY and CDR2 is SMNVEV in the germline V gene (reference sequence). The CDR3 covers 11 residues. The V end lost 4 bases, the J end lost 4 bases, and 3 bases lay between the germline ends. DNA for the CDR3: TGTGCCAGCAGTTCCGCAGATACGCAGTATTTT. Translating it yields CASSSADTQYF.

This rearrangement joins TRBV5-1 to TRBJ2-3; TRBD2 matches at 10 bases. Per the germline V gene, CDR1 is SGHRS and CDR2 is YFSETQ. This CDR3 spans 15 amino acids. V was clipped by 0 bases and J by 4 bases; unmatched bases: 2. The CDR3 nucleotides are TGCGCCAGCAGCTTGGGGCTAGCGGGAGCAGATACGCAGTATTTT. This translates into CASSLGLAGADTQYF.

CDR3 protein: CASSFGAVPDSPLHF. The CDR3, as DNA: TGTGCCAGCAGTTTTGGGGCAGTGCCGGATTCACCCCTCCACTTT. V is TRBV28 and J is TRBJ1-6; D is possibly TRBD1 (5 bases). This CDR3 spans 15 amino acids. Germline CDR1 and CDR2: MDHEN and SYDVKM. V lost 3 bases and J lost 8, with 14 bases in between.

A single count supports this clone. The rearrangement uses TRBV2 and TRBJ2-5; 7 bases agree with TRBD1. The CDR3 sequence is 13 residues long. V dropped 4 bases and J dropped 5; count of bases not matched to a gene: 4. Germline loops: CDR1 SNHLY, CDR2 FYNNEI. CDR3 amino acids: CASSVTGVETQYF. The CDR3 DNA follows: TGTGCCAGCAGTGTCACAGGGGTCGAGACCCAGTACTTC.

The chain uses TRBV3-1 (or the pseudogene TRBV3-2) and TRBJ2-7, with TRBD1 matching over 9 bases. CDR3 length: 16 residues. From germline, CDR1 is LGHDT and CDR2 YNNKEL (reference sequence). After removal of 6 bases from V and 1 base from J, the junction contained 10 bases not matched to a gene. DNA of the CDR3: TGTGCCAGCAGTCCGTATACGGGACAGGGATCCTACGAGCAGTACTTC. Translation: CASSPYTGQGSYEQYF.

This clone was seen a single time. The chain is built from TRBV30 and TRBJ1-2, with 10 bases that match TRBD1. Per germline, CDR1 GTSNPN and CDR2 SVGIG (reference sequence). The CDR3 contains 14 residues. V was clipped by 0 bases and J by 7 bases; unmatched bases: 5. The CDR3 nucleotides are TGTGCCTGGAGTGTTCCCGGGACAGGGGTTGGCTACACCTTC. This translates into CAWSVPGTGVGYTF.

V is TRBV6-2 or TRBV6-3 and J is TRBJ2-7, with 9 bases identical to TRBD1. The CDR3 runs 15 residues. Trimming at V came to 2 bases and at J to 3 bases, leaving 5 bases not matched to a gene. Germline loops: CDR1 MNHEY, CDR2 SVGEGT. The CDR3 sequence: CASSYTGQGYYEQYF. CDR3 sequence (DNA): TGTGCCAGCAGTTACACGGGACAGGGCTACTACGAGCAGTACTTC.